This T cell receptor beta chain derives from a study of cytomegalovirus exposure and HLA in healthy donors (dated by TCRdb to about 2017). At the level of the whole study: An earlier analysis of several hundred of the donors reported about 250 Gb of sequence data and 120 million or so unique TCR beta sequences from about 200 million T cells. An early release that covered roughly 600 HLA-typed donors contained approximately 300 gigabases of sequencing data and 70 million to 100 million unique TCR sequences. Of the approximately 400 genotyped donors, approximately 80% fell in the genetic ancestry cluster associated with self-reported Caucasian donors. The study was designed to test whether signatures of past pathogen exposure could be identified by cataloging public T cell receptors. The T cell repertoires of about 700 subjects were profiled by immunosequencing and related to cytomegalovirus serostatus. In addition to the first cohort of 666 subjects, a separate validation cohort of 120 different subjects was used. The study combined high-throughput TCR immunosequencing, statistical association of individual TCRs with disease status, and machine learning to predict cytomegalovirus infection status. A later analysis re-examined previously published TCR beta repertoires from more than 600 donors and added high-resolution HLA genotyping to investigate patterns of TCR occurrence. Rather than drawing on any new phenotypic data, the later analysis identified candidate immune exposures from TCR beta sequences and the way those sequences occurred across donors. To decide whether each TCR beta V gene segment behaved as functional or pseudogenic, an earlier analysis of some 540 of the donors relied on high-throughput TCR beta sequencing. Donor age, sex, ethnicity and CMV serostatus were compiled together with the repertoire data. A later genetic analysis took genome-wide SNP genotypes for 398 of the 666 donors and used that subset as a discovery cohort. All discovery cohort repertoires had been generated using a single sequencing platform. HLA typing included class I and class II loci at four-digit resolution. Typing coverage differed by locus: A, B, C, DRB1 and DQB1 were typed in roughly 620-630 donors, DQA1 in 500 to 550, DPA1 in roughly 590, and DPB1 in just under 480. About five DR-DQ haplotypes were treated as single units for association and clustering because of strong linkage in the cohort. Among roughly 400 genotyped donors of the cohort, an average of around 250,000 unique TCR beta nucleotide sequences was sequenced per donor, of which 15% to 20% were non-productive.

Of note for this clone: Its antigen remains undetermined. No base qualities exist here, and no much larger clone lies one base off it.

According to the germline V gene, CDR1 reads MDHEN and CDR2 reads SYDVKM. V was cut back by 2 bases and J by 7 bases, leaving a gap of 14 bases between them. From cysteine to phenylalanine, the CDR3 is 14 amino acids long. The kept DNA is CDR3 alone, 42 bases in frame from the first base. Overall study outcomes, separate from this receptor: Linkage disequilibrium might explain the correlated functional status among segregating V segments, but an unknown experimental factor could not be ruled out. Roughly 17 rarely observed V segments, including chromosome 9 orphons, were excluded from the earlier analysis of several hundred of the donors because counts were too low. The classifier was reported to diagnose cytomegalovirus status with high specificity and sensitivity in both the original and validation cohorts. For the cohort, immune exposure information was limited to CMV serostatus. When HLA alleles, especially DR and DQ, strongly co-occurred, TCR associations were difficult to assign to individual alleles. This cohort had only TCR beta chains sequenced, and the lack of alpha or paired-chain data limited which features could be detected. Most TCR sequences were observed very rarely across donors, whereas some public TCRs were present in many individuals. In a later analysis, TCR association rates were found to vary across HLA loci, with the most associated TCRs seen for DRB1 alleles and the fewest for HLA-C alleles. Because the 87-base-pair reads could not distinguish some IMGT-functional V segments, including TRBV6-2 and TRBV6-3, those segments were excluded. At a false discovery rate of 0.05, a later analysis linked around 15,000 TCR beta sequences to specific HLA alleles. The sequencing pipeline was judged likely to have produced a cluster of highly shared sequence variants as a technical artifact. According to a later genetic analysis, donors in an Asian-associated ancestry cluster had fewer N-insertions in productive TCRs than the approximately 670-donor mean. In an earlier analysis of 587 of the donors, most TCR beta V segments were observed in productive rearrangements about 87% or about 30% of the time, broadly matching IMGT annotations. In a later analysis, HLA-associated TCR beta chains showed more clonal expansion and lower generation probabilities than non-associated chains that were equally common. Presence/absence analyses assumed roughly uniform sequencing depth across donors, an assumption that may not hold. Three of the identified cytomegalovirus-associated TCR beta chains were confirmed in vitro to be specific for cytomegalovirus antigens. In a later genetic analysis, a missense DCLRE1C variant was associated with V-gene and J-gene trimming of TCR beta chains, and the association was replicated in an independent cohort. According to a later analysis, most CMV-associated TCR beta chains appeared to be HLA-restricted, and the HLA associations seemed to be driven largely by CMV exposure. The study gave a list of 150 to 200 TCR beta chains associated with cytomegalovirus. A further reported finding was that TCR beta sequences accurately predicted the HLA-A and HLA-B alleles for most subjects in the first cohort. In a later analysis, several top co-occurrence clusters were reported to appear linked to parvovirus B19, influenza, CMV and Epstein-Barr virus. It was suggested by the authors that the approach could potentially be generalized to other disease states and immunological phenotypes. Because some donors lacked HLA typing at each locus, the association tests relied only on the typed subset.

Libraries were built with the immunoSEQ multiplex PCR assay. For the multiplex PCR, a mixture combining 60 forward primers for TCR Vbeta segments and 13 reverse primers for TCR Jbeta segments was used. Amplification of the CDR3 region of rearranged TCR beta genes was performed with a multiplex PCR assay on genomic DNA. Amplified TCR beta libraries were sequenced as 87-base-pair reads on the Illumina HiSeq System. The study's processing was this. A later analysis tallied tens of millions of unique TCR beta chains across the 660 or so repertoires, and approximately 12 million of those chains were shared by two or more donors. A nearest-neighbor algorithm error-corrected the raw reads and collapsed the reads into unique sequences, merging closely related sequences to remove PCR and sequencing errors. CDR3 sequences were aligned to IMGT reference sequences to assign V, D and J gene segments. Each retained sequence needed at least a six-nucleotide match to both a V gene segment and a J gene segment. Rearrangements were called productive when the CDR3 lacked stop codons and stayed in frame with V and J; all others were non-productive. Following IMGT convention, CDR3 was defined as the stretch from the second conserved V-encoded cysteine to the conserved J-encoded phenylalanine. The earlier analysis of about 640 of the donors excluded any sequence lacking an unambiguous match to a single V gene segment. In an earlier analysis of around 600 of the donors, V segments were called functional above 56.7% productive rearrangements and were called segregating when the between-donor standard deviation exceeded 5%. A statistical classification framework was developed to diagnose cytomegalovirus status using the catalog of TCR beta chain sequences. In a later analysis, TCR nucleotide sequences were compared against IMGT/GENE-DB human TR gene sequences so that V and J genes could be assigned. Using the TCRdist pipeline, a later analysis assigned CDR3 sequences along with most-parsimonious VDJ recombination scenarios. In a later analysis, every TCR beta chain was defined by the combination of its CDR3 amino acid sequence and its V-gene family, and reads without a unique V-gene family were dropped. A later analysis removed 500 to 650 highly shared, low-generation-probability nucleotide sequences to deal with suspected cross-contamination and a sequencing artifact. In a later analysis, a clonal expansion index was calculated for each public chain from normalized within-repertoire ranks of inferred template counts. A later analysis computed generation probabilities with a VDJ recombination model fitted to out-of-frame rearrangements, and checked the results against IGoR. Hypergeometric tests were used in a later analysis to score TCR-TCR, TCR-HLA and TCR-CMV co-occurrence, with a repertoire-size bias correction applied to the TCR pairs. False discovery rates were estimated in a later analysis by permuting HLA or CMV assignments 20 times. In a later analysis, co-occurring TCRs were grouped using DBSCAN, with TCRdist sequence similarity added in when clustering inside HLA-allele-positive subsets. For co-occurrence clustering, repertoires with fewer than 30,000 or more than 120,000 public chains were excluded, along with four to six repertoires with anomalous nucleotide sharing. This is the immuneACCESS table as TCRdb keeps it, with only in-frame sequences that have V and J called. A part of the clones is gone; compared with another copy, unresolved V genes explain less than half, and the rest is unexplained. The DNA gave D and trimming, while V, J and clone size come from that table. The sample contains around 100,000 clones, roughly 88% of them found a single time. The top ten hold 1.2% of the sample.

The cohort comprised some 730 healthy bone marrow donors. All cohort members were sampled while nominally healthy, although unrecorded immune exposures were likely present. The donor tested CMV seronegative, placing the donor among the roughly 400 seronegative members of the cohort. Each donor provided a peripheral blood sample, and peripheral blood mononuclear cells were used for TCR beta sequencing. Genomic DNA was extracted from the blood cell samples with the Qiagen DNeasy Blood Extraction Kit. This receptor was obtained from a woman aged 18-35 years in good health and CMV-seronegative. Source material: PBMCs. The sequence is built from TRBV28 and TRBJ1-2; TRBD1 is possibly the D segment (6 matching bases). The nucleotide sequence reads TGTGCCAGCAGTTTAAGCCTTACAGGGAGTGGCTACACCTTC. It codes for CASSLSLTGSGYTF.